These T cell receptor beta chains were read from a single sample in a study of cytomegalovirus exposure and HLA in healthy donors. Method: immunoSEQ multiplex PCR; TCRdb's copy keeps in-frame clones and lacks some. The data hold more than 95,000 clones, with under 80% observed a single time. Sequenced: PBMCs. The receptors were gathered from a woman between 55 and 75 years old in good health and CMV-seropositive. CDR3s include the opening cysteine and the closing phenylalanine or tryptophan. A D gene is named only where the DNA matches it firmly. For some rows the clone size is stated as once, few or many, or as a class when expanded; others skip it.

D gene | J gene | V gene | clone size | CDR3 length | CDR3 DNA | CDR3 protein
. | TRBJ1-4 | TRBV4-2 | . | 15 | TGTGCCAGCAGCCAACCCCGGGAGCGAGATGAAAAACTGTTTTTT | CASSQPRERDEKLFF
TRBD2 | TRBJ2-2 | TRBV2 | . | 15 | TGTGCCAGCAGGGAGGAGCTAGCGGCCACCGGGGAGCTGTTTTTT | CASREELAATGELFF
TRBD1 | TRBJ1-1 | TRBV6-6 | once | 15 | TGTGCCAGCAGTTACTCGCAGGACAGGGGGCGGGGGGCTTTCTTT | CASSYSQDRGRGAFF
. | TRBJ2-1 | TRBV7-3 | . | 12 | TGTGCCAGCGCGGCTCCGCCGAATGAGCAGTTCTTC | CASAAPPNEQFF
. | TRBJ1-4 | TRBV7-2 | . | 16 | TGTGCCAGCAGCTCGGGGGGAATTACAACTAATGAAAAACTGTTTTTT | CASSSGGITTNEKLFF
. | TRBJ1-5 | TRBV18 | . | 14 | TGTGCCAGCTCACCAAGGGACAAGGATCAGCCCCAGCATTTT | CASSPRDKDQPQHF
. | TRBJ1-1 | TRBV5-1 | . | 15 | TGCGCCAGCAACCCTCGAGAGGGCATGAACACTGAAGCTTTCTTT | CASNPREGMNTEAFF
TRBD1 | TRBJ2-3 | TRBV5-1 | few | 16 | TGCGCCAGCAGCTTATCCGGGACAGGGGGCAGAGATACGCAGTATTTT | CASSLSGTGGRDTQYF
. | TRBJ1-3 | TRBV7-8 | . | 13 | TGTGCCAGCAGCTACAGTGATGGAAACACCATATATTTT | CASSYSDGNTIYF
TRBD1 | TRBJ1-4 | TRBV11-2 | . | 17 | TGTGCCAGCAGCCCTTACTATTACAGGGGCTTCGATGAAAAACTGTTTTTT | CASSPYYYRGFDEKLFF
TRBD1 | TRBJ1-2 | TRBV6-5 | . | 13 | TGTGCCAGCAGTTACGGGACAGGGTCCGGCTACACCTTC | CASSYGTGSGYTF
TRBD1 | TRBJ2-4 | TRBV5-4 | . | 14 | TGTGCCAGCAGCCCCAGACAGGGGCGGAACATTCAGTACTTC | CASSPRQGRNIQYF
. | TRBJ2-7 | TRBV18 | . | 16 | TGTGCCAGCTCCCGGGTGGGTTTTGGTGTGCTGGACGAGCAGTACTTC | CASSRVGFGVLDEQYF
TRBD2 | TRBJ2-5 | TRBV30 | . | 16 | TGTGCCTGGAGTACTGGACTAGCGGGGGCGGGAGAGACCCAGTACTTC | CAWSTGLAGAGETQYF
. | TRBJ1-5 | TRBV19 | few | 15 | TGTGCCAGTAGCGACGGACAAACTAGCAATCAGCCCCAGCATTTT | CASSDGQTSNQPQHF
TRBD1 | TRBJ1-1 | TRBV18 | . | 13 | TGTGCCAGCTCAACGGGGACAGTCACTGAAGCTTTCTTT | CASSTGTVTEAFF
. | TRBJ2-7 | TRBV5-1 | . | 15 | TGCGCCAGCAGCTACGACGGACAGAGCTCCTACGAACAGTACTTC | CASSYDGQSSYEQYF
. | TRBJ2-1 | TRBV9 | few | 15 | TGTGCCAGCAGCCTAGGGCCCCCTGGCTACAATGAGCAGTTCTTC | CASSLGPPGYNEQFF
TRBD1 | TRBJ2-6 | TRBV19 | . | 17 | TGTGCCAGTAGCCGACAGGGGACCTTTACTGGGGCCAACGTCCTGACTTTC | CASSRQGTFTGANVLTF